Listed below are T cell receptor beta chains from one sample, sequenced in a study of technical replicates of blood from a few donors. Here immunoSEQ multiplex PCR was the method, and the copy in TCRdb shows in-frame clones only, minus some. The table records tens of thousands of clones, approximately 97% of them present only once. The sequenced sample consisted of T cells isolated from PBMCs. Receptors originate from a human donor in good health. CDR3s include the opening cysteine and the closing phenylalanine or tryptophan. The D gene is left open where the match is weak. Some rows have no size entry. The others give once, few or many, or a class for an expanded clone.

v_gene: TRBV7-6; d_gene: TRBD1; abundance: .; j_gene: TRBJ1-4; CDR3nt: TGTGCCAGCAGCTTAGACCCACCGGGTCCCCCAGGGGGCCTAGGAGCAGGGGAAAAACTGTTTTTT; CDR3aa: CASSLDPPGPPGGLGAGEKLFF
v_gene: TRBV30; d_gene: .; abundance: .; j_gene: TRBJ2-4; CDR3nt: TGTGCCTGGAGCCGAACCCTATTAGCCAAAAACATTCAGTACTTC; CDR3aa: CAWSRTLLAKNIQYF
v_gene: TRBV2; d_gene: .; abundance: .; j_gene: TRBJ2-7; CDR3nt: TGTGCCAGCATTCGTAGCGGCGACGAGCAGTACTTC; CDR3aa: CASIRSGDEQYF
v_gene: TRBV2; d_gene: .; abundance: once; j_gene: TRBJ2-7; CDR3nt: TGTGCCAGCAGTCTGGCGGAGAGCTACGAGCAGTACTTC; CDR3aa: CASSLAESYEQYF
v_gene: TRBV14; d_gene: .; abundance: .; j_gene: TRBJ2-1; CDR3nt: TGTGCCAGCAGCCGGGGCAGCCCAACCTACAATGAGCAGTTCTTC; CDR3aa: CASSRGSPTYNEQFF
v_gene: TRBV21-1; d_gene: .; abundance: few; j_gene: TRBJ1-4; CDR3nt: TGTGCCAGCAGCAAAGCGCTTTTGGGCACAACTAATGAAAAACTGTTTTTT; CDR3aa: CASSKALLGTTNEKLFF
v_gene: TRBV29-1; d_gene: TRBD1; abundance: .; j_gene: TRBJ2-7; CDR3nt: TGCAGCGTATACAGGGGTGCCACCTACGAGCAGTACTTC; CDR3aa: CSVYRGATYEQYF
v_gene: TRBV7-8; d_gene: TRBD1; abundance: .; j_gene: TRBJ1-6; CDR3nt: TGTGCCAGCAGCTCACTAGTGGACAGGAATTCACCCCTCCACTTT; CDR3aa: CASSSLVDRNSPLHF
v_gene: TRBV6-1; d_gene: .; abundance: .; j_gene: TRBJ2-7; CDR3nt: TGTGCCAGCAGTGAATCGGCCTCGAGTGGGAGCTCCTCCTACGAGCAGTACTTC; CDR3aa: CASSESASSGSSSYEQYF
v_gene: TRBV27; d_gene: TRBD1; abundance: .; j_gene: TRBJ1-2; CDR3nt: TGTGCCAGCAGCTGGACAGGGGAATATGGCTACACCTTC; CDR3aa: CASSWTGEYGYTF
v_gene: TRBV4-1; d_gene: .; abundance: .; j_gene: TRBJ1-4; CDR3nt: TGCGCCAGCAGTCTCGCAGTTGCAACTAATGAAAAACTGTTTTTT; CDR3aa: CASSLAVATNEKLFF
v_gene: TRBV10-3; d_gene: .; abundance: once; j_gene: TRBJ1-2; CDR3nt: TGTGCCATCAGCCTCCGGGACATCGGAAACTATGGCTACACCTTC; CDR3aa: CAISLRDIGNYGYTF
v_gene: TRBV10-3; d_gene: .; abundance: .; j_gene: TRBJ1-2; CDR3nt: TGTGCCATCAGCCACATGACAGACGAGGATGGCTACACCTTC; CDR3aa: CAISHMTDEDGYTF
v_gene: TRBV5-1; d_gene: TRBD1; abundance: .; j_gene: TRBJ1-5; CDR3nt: TGCGCCAGCAGCTCAGGGACAGGGCAGCCCCAGCATTTT; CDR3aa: CASSSGTGQPQHF
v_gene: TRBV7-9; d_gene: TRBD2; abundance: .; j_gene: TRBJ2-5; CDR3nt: TGTGCCAGCAGCTATACTAGCGGGGAGACCCAGTACTTC; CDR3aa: CASSYTSGETQYF
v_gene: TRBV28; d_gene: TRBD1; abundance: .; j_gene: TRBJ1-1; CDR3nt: TGTGCCAGCAACCTAAAGACAGGGACCCATAACACTGAAGCTTTCTTT; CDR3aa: CASNLKTGTHNTEAFF
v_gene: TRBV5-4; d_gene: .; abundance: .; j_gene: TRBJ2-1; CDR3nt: TGTGCCAGCAGCTTCCGAAATTTCCGGACAGCTTTACATTACAATGAGCAGTTCTTC; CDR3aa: CASSFRNFRTALHYNEQFF
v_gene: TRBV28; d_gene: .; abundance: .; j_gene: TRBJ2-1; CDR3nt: TGTGCCAGCAGTCCCAGCGAAGACGCAAGCTCCTACAATGAGCAGTTCTTC; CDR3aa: CASSPSEDASSYNEQFF
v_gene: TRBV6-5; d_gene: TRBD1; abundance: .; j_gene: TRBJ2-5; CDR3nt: TGTGCCAGCAGTTACGCCAGGGGGCGAGGCGAGACCCAGTACTTC; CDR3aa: CASSYARGRGETQYF
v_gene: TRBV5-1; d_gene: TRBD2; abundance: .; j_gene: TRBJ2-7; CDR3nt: TGCGCCAGCAGCAAAGGGACTAGCAATCTCTACGAGCAGTACTTC; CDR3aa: CASSKGTSNLYEQYF
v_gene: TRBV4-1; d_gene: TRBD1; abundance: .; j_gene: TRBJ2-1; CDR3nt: TGCGCCAGCAGCCACTCCGGGACAGGATCCTACAATGAGCAGTTCTTC; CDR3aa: CASSHSGTGSYNEQFF
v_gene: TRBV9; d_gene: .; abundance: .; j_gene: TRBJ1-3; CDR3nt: TGTGCCAGCAGCGTCGAGTCGTCTGGAAACACCATATATTTT; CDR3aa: CASSVESSGNTIYF
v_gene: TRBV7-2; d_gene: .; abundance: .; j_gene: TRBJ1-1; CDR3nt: TGTGCCAGCAGCTTAGGGGTCGTGGGAGCTGAAGCTTTCTTT; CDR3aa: CASSLGVVGAEAFF
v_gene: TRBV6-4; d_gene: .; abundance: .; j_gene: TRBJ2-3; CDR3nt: TGTGCCAGCAGCGAGGGTCTTACAGATACGCAGTATTTT; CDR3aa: CASSEGLTDTQYF
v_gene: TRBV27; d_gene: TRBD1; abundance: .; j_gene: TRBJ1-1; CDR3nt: TGTGCCAGCAGTTTTAGCAACTTACAGGGGCTGGACACTGAAGCTTTCTTT; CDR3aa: CASSFSNLQGLDTEAFF
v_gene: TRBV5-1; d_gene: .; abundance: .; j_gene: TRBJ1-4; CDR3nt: TGCGCCAGCAGTCTAGGTACTAATGAAAAACTGTTTTTT; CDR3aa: CASSLGTNEKLFF
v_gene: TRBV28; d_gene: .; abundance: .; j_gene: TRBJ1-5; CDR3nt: TGTGCCAGCCGGAGCCCGGGTGCTCAGCCCCAGCATTTT; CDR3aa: CASRSPGAQPQHF
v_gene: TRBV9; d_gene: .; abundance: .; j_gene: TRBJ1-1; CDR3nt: TGTGCCAGCAGCGTTGGAGAATTAGGTGTCGCTGAAGCTTTCTTT; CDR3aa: CASSVGELGVAEAFF
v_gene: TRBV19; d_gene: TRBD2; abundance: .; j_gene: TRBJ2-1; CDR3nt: TGTGCCAGGCCGACTAGCGGGTTTCTTATGGAGGCCTACAATGAGCAGTTCTTC; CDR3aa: CARPTSGFLMEAYNEQFF
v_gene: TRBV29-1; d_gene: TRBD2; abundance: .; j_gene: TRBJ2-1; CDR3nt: TGCAGCGTTGACCTTAGCGGGAGAGAATACAATGAGCAGTTCTTC; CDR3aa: CSVDLSGREYNEQFF
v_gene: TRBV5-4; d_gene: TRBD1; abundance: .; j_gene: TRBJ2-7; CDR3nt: TGTGCCAGCAGCTACGCCGGGACAGGGCTCTACGAGCAGTACTTC; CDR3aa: CASSYAGTGLYEQYF
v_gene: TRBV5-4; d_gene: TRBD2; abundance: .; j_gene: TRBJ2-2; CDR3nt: TGTGCCAGCAGCTCCACTCCGGGACTAGCGGGAGTCACCGGGGAGCTGTTTTTT; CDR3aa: CASSSTPGLAGVTGELFF
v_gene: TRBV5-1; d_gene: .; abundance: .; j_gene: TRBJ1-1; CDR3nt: TGCGCCAGCAGCTTGGGGGGAGGGACTGAAGCTTTCTTT; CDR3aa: CASSLGGGTEAFF
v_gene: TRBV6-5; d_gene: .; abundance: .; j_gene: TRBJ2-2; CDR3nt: TGTGCCAGCAGTTCGAGCGGGCACTCGTTTTCCGGGGAGCTGTTTTTT; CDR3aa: CASSSSGHSFSGELFF
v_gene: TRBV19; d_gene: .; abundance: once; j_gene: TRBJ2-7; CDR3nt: TGTGCCAGTAGTATAGGCCCCGGGACAACTTACGAGCAGTACTTC; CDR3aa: CASSIGPGTTYEQYF
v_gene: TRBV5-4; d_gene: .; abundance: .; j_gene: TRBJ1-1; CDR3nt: TGTGCCAGCAGCTGGGGACCGGGGGGTAACACTGAAGCTTTCTTT; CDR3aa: CASSWGPGGNTEAFF
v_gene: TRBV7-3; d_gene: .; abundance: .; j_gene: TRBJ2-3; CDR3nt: TGTGCCAGCAGCGTTACAGCTAGCACAGATACGCAGTATTTT; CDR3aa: CASSVTASTDTQYF
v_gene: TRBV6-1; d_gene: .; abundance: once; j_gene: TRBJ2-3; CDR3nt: TGTGCCAGCAATCAGGTGTGGGCCTCCACAGATACGCAGTATTTT; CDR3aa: CASNQVWASTDTQYF
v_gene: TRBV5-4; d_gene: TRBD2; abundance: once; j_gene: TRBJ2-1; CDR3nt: TGTGCCAGCAGCCCGACTAGCGGGGGCCCGTTCTTC; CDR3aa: CASSPTSGGPFF
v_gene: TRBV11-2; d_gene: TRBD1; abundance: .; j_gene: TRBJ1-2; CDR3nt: TGTGCCAGCAGCTTTACAGGGGGCGATGGCTACACCTTC; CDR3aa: CASSFTGGDGYTF
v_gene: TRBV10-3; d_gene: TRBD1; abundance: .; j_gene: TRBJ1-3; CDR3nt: TGTGCCATCAGTGGGGCCGGGGGGACAGGTGGTAAAGACCCTGGAAACACCATATATTTT; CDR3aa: CAISGAGGTGGKDPGNTIYF
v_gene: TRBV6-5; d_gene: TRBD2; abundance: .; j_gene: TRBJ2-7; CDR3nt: TGTGCCAGCAGTTACTCCGGGACTAGCTCCTACGAGCAGTACTTC; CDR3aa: CASSYSGTSSYEQYF
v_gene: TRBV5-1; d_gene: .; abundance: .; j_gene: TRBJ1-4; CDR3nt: TGCGCCAGCAGCTTAGTGGGGCAGGGTGAAAAACTGTTTTTT; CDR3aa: CASSLVGQGEKLFF
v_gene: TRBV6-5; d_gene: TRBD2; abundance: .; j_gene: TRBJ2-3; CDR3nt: TGTGCCAGCAGTGGACTAGCGGGAGAAGATACGCAGTATTTT; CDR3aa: CASSGLAGEDTQYF
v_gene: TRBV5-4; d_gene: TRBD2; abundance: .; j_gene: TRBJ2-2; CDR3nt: TGTGCCAGCAGCCCCCACGCTGGATCTCGGACTAGTGTCACCGGGGAGCTGTTTTTT; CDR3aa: CASSPHAGSRTSVTGELFF
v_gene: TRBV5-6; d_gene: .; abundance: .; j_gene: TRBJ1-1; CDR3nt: TGTGCCAGCAGCTTGGGGCAGGTGAACACTGAAGCTTTCTTT; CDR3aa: CASSLGQVNTEAFF
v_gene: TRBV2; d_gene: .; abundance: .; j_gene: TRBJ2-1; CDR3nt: TGTGCCAGCAGTGAGATTGCGGAGGATGAGCAGTTCTTC; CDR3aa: CASSEIAEDEQFF
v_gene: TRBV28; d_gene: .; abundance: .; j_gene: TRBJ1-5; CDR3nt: TGTGCCAGCAGTACGCCGGGGATTAATCAGCCCCAGCATTTT; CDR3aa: CASSTPGINQPQHF